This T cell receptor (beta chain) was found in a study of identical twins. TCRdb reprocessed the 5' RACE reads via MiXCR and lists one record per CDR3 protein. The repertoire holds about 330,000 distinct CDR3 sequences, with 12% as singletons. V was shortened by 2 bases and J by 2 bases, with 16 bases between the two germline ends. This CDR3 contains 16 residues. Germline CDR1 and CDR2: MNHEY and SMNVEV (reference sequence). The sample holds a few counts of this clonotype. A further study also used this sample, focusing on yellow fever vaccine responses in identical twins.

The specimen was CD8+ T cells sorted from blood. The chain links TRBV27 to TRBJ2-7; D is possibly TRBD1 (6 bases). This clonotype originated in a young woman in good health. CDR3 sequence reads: CASSLTNRAPTYEQYF. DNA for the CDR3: TGTGCCAGCAGTTTAACCAACAGGGCTCCCACCTACGAGCAGTACTTC.